This T cell receptor beta chain was recorded in a study of cytomegalovirus exposure and HLA in healthy donors. This CDR3 spans 13 amino acids. With V trimmed by 5 bases and J by 8 bases, 6 bases remained unmatched. The V gene's germline CDR1 is SNHLY and CDR2 FYNNEI. Notes on this clone: Its antigen is undetermined.

Study-level results: About 150 TCR beta chains were listed as cytomegalovirus-associated. The classifier, whose performance was assessed in both the original and validation cohorts, reportedly diagnosed cytomegalovirus status with high specificity and sensitivity.

Clones were read by immunoSEQ multiplex PCR, and TCRdb kept only the in-frame ones, dropping some. The sample lists more than 65,000 clones; roughly 93% were seen once. Sample: PBMCs. The chain uses TRBV2 and TRBJ2-1, with 7 bases fitting TRBD1. This TCR derives from a man aged 18 to 35 in good health and CMV-seronegative. As DNA, the CDR3 is TGTGCCAGCAGTAAACAGGGGTTGGATGAGCAGTTCTTC. Its protein is CASSKQGLDEQFF.